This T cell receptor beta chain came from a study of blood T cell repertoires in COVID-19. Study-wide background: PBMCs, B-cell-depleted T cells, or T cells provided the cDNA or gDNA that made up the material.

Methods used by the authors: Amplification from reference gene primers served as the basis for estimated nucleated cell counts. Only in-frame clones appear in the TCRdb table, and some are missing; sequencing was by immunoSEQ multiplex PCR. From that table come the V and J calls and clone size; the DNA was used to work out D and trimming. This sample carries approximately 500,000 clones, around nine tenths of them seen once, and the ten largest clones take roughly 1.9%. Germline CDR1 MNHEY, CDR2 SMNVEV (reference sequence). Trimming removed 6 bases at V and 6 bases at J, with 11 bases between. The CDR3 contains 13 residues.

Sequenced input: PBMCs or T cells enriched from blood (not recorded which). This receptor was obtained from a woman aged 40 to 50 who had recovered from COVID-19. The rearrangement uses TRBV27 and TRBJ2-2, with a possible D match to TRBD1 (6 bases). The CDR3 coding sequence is TGTGCCAGCAGGTTAACAGGGTCCGGGGAGCTGTTTTTT. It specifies CASRLTGSGELFF.